This is a list of T cell receptor beta chains from one sample in a study of Graves' ophthalmopathy and Graves' hyperthyroidism. TCRdb fed the multiplex PCR reads into MiXCR, producing one record per CDR3 protein. Of roughly 600,000 distinct CDR3 sequences listed, under 45% are singletons. The sequenced material came from peripheral blood or thyroid tissue (not recorded which). The receptors shown here come from an adult man with Graves' hyperthyroidism. CDR3s include the opening cysteine and the closing phenylalanine or tryptophan. The D gene is left open where the match is weak. Where a row states a size, it is once, few, many or the class of an expanded clone; other rows omit it.

V gene: TRBV5-1; J gene: TRBJ1-1; D gene: NA; clone size: NA; CDR3 length: 15; CDR3 protein: CASSHRVGMNTEAFF; CDR3 DNA: TGCGCCAGCAGCCACAGGGTGGGCATGAACACTGAAGCTTTCTTT
V gene: TRBV5-4; J gene: TRBJ1-2; D gene: TRBD1; clone size: many; CDR3 length: 15; CDR3 protein: CASSDWTGGIYGYTF; CDR3 DNA: TGTGCCAGCAGCGACTGGACAGGGGGAATCTATGGCTACACCTTC
V gene: TRBV5-5; J gene: TRBJ1-5; D gene: TRBD1; clone size: many; CDR3 length: 14; CDR3 protein: CASSLWTGDQPQHF; CDR3 DNA: TGTGCCAGCAGCCTATGGACAGGGGATCAGCCCCAGCATTTT
V gene: TRBV29-1; J gene: TRBJ1-1; D gene: TRBD1; clone size: NA; CDR3 length: 15; CDR3 protein: CSVETSTGGDTEAFF; CDR3 DNA: TGCAGCGTTGAGACGTCGACAGGGGGCGACACTGAAGCTTTCTTT
V gene: TRBV24-1; J gene: TRBJ2-7; D gene: NA; clone size: few; CDR3 length: 18; CDR3 protein: CATSDFLETIELLYEQYF; CDR3 DNA: TGTGCCACCAGTGACTTTTTGGAGACGATAGAACTCCTATACGAGCAGTACTTC
V gene: TRBV10-3; J gene: TRBJ2-7; D gene: TRBD1; clone size: NA; CDR3 length: 14; CDR3 protein: CAISSGTASYEQYF; CDR3 DNA: TGTGCCATCAGTTCCGGGACAGCGTCCTACGAGCAGTACTTC
V gene: TRBV20-1; J gene: TRBJ2-1; D gene: TRBD1; clone size: NA; CDR3 length: 14; CDR3 protein: CSARGTGGFHEQFF; CDR3 DNA: TGCAGTGCTAGGGGGACAGGGGGTTTCCATGAGCAGTTCTTC
V gene: TRBV5-1; J gene: TRBJ2-7; D gene: NA; clone size: many; CDR3 length: 15; CDR3 protein: CASSPDGEGAYEQYF; CDR3 DNA: TGCGCCAGCAGCCCGGACGGGGAGGGGGCGTACGAGCAGTACTTC
V gene: TRBV7-8; J gene: TRBJ1-4; D gene: TRBD1; clone size: NA; CDR3 length: 15; CDR3 protein: CASSRDRVFGEKLFF; CDR3 DNA: TGTGCCAGCAGCCGGGACAGGGTATTTGGTGAAAAACTGTTTTTT
V gene: TRBV2; J gene: TRBJ1-1; D gene: NA; clone size: NA; CDR3 length: 15; CDR3 protein: CASSPTGRRNTEAFF; CDR3 DNA: TGTGCCAGCAGTCCCACCGGGCGCAGGAACACTGAAGCTTTCTTT
V gene: TRBV12-3/TRBV12-4; J gene: TRBJ1-2; D gene: NA; clone size: many; CDR3 length: 13; CDR3 protein: CASSLQANYGYTF; CDR3 DNA: TGTGCCAGCAGTTTACAAGCTAACTATGGCTACACCTTC
V gene: TRBV29-1; J gene: TRBJ1-1; D gene: NA; clone size: once; CDR3 length: 11; CDR3 protein: CSVEDRLAGAF; CDR3 DNA: TGCAGCGTTGAAGATCGACTAGCGGGAGCCTTT
V gene: TRBV5-1; J gene: TRBJ1-6; D gene: NA; clone size: NA; CDR3 length: 13; CDR3 protein: CASSLDTGLPLHF; CDR3 DNA: TGCGCCAGCAGCTTGGATACAGGTTTACCCCTCCACTTT
V gene: TRBV13; J gene: TRBJ2-3; D gene: TRBD1; clone size: few; CDR3 length: 14; CDR3 protein: CASSPDRATDTQYF; CDR3 DNA: TGTGCCAGCAGCCCGGACAGGGCGACAGATACGCAGTATTTT
V gene: TRBV20-1; J gene: TRBJ1-1; D gene: NA; clone size: many; CDR3 length: 13; CDR3 protein: CSARDLLNTEAFF; CDR3 DNA: TGCAGTGCTAGAGATTTGCTGAACACTGAAGCTTTCTTT
V gene: TRBV5-1; J gene: TRBJ1-1; D gene: NA; clone size: NA; CDR3 length: 19; CDR3 protein: CASSLAPGGANVLNTEAFF; CDR3 DNA: TGCGCCAGCAGCTTGGCTCCTGGGGGGGCCAACGTCCTGAACACTGAAGCTTTCTTT
V gene: TRBV19; J gene: TRBJ2-2; D gene: TRBD1; clone size: few; CDR3 length: 14; CDR3 protein: CASSRDRGPGELFF; CDR3 DNA: TGTGCCAGTAGTCGGGACAGGGGGCCCGGGGAGCTGTTTTTT
V gene: TRBV28; J gene: TRBJ1-4; D gene: NA; clone size: NA; CDR3 length: 16; CDR3 protein: CASRGGRAATNEKLFF; CDR3 DNA: TGTGCCAGCAGGGGGGGCAGGGCTGCAACTAATGAAAAACTGTTTTTT
V gene: TRBV6-6; J gene: TRBJ2-7; D gene: TRBD1; clone size: NA; CDR3 length: 13; CDR3 protein: CASSRDSNDEQYF; CDR3 DNA: TGTGCCAGCAGCCGGGACAGTAACGACGAGCAGTACTTC
V gene: TRBV19; J gene: TRBJ1-2; D gene: TRBD1; clone size: many; CDR3 length: 15; CDR3 protein: CASSPPGQRYYGYTF; CDR3 DNA: TGTGCCAGTTCCCCTCCGGGACAGCGATACTATGGCTACACCTTC
V gene: TRBV12-3/TRBV12-4; J gene: TRBJ1-1; D gene: NA; clone size: many; CDR3 length: 14; CDR3 protein: CASSFLEGGTEAFF; CDR3 DNA: TGTGCCAGCAGTTTTTTGGAGGGAGGGACTGAAGCTTTCTTT
V gene: TRBV24-1; J gene: TRBJ1-2; D gene: NA; clone size: NA; CDR3 length: 13; CDR3 protein: CATSVPGGKGYTF; CDR3 DNA: TGTGCCACCAGTGTCCCAGGTGGTAAGGGCTACACCTTC
V gene: TRBV7-8; J gene: TRBJ1-6; D gene: NA; clone size: few; CDR3 length: 15; CDR3 protein: CASSSKEEVVSPLHF; CDR3 DNA: TGTGCCAGCAGCAGTAAAGAGGAGGTGGTTTCACCCCTCCACTTT
V gene: TRBV3-1; J gene: TRBJ2-7; D gene: TRBD1; clone size: few; CDR3 length: 15; CDR3 protein: CASSPTTGSLYEQYF; CDR3 DNA: TGTGCCAGCAGCCCAACGACAGGGAGCCTCTACGAGCAGTACTTC
V gene: TRBV30; J gene: TRBJ1-5; D gene: NA; clone size: NA; CDR3 length: 14; CDR3 protein: CAWSVTRDNQPQHF; CDR3 DNA: TGTGCCTGGAGTGTAACGAGGGACAATCAGCCCCAGCATTTT
V gene: TRBV2; J gene: TRBJ2-2; D gene: TRBD1; clone size: few; CDR3 length: 15; CDR3 protein: CASSGDRGRTGELFF; CDR3 DNA: TGTGCCAGCAGTGGTGACAGGGGGCGCACCGGGGAGCTGTTTTTT
V gene: TRBV19; J gene: TRBJ2-2; D gene: TRBD1; clone size: few; CDR3 length: 13; CDR3 protein: CASRSGTAGELFF; CDR3 DNA: TGTGCCAGTAGGTCGGGGACAGCCGGGGAGCTGTTTTTT
V gene: TRBV9; J gene: TRBJ2-5; D gene: NA; clone size: many; CDR3 length: 14; CDR3 protein: CASANTGRGETQYF; CDR3 DNA: TGTGCCAGCGCGAATACAGGGAGGGGAGAGACCCAGTACTTC
V gene: TRBV20-1; J gene: TRBJ1-1; D gene: TRBD1; clone size: many; CDR3 length: 16; CDR3 protein: CSANPGQGMLRPEAFF; CDR3 DNA: TGCAGTGCTAACCCGGGACAGGGGATGTTGAGACCTGAAGCTTTCTTT
V gene: TRBV9; J gene: TRBJ2-5; D gene: NA; clone size: many; CDR3 length: 14; CDR3 protein: CASSPMTSQETQYF; CDR3 DNA: TGTGCCAGCAGCCCTATGACTAGCCAAGAGACCCAGTACTTC
V gene: TRBV7-2; J gene: TRBJ1-1; D gene: NA; clone size: NA; CDR3 length: 15; CDR3 protein: CASSYSRAPNTEAFF; CDR3 DNA: TGTGCCAGCAGTTATTCCCGGGCCCCGAACACTGAAGCTTTCTTT
V gene: TRBV20-1; J gene: TRBJ1-4; D gene: TRBD1; clone size: many; CDR3 length: 13; CDR3 protein: CSANRGTSEKLFF; CDR3 DNA: TGCAGTGCTAACAGGGGAACAAGTGAAAAACTGTTTTTT
V gene: TRBV19; J gene: TRBJ1-1; D gene: NA; clone size: NA; CDR3 length: 11; CDR3 protein: CARRDVTEAFF; CDR3 DNA: TGTGCTAGACGGGATGTGACTGAAGCTTTCTTT
V gene: TRBV6-5; J gene: TRBJ2-5; D gene: TRBD1; clone size: NA; CDR3 length: 15; CDR3 protein: CASGFDRGPQETQYF; CDR3 DNA: TGTGCCAGCGGTTTCGACAGGGGGCCACAAGAGACCCAGTACTTC
V gene: TRBV2; J gene: TRBJ1-2; D gene: NA; clone size: once; CDR3 length: 14; CDR3 protein: CASSRLGTNYGYTF; CDR3 DNA: TGTGCCAGCAGTCGACTAGGGACGAACTATGGCTACACCTTC
V gene: TRBV7-2; J gene: TRBJ2-7; D gene: TRBD1; clone size: once; CDR3 length: 15; CDR3 protein: CASSAGQGSTDTQYF; CDR3 DNA: TGTGCCAGCAGCGCCGGACAGGGAAGCACAGATACGCAGTACTTC
V gene: TRBV28; J gene: TRBJ1-4; D gene: TRBD1; clone size: few; CDR3 length: 15; CDR3 protein: CASSPPGTGREKLFF; CDR3 DNA: TGTGCCAGCAGTCCTCCCGGGACAGGGAGGGAAAAACTGTTTTTT
V gene: TRBV7-9; J gene: TRBJ2-7; D gene: TRBD2; clone size: few; CDR3 length: 16; CDR3 protein: CASSLEAGAGDEKQYF; CDR3 DNA: TGTGCCAGCAGCTTAGAAGCGGGGGCGGGAGACGAGAAGCAGTACTTC
V gene: TRBV20-1; J gene: TRBJ2-5; D gene: TRBD2; clone size: many; CDR3 length: 16; CDR3 protein: CSATGTSGGVQETQYF; CDR3 DNA: TGCAGTGCCACCGGGACTAGCGGGGGGGTGCAAGAGACCCAGTACTTC
V gene: TRBV7-2; J gene: TRBJ1-2; D gene: NA; clone size: many; CDR3 length: 14; CDR3 protein: CASSPATGNYGYTF; CDR3 DNA: TGTGCCAGCAGCCCCGCTACAGGGAACTATGGCTACACCTTC
V gene: TRBV25-1; J gene: TRBJ2-5; D gene: NA; clone size: few; CDR3 length: 13; CDR3 protein: CASSPNGGETQYF; CDR3 DNA: TGTGCCAGCAGCCCCAACGGGGGAGAAACCCAGTACTTC
V gene: TRBV28; J gene: TRBJ1-4; D gene: NA; clone size: NA; CDR3 length: 17; CDR3 protein: CASSLPPLSGRAEKLFF; CDR3 DNA: TGTGCCAGCAGTTTACCCCCACTTAGTGGGAGGGCTGAAAAACTGTTTTTT
V gene: TRBV2; J gene: TRBJ2-7; D gene: NA; clone size: NA; CDR3 length: 15; CDR3 protein: CASSAVSPTSYEQYF; CDR3 DNA: TGTGCCAGCAGTGCTGTAAGCCCAACCTCCTACGAGCAGTACTTC
V gene: TRBV7-9; J gene: TRBJ2-7; D gene: TRBD1; clone size: NA; CDR3 length: 13; CDR3 protein: CASGDRGSYEQYF; CDR3 DNA: TGTGCCAGCGGGGACAGGGGAAGCTACGAGCAGTACTTC
V gene: TRBV5-8; J gene: TRBJ1-2; D gene: NA; clone size: many; CDR3 length: 14; CDR3 protein: CASSLAGQVYGYTF; CDR3 DNA: TGTGCCAGCAGCTTGGCCGGGCAGGTCTATGGCTACACCTTC
V gene: TRBV29-1; J gene: TRBJ2-6; D gene: TRBD1; clone size: NA; CDR3 length: 15; CDR3 protein: CSVETGVTGANVLTF; CDR3 DNA: TGCAGCGTTGAGACAGGGGTAACTGGGGCCAACGTCCTGACTTTC